This entry features one T cell receptor beta chain sequence. V gave up 1 base and J gave up 5 bases, with 6 bases separating them. The CDR3 extends over 13 amino acids. CDR1 and CDR2 (germline): MNHNS, SASEGT. This record comes from a study of blood T cell repertoires in COVID-19. At the level of the study: There were acute and convalescent COVID-19 samples, and they came from the United States, Italy and Spain.

Per the authors' pipeline: It was from reference gene primer amplification that nucleated cell counts were estimated. Using immunoSEQ multiplex PCR, the repertoire was profiled, and TCRdb retains in-frame clones only, with some absent. V, J and clone size were drawn from that table, and D and trimming were deduced from the DNA. The sample has 250,000 to 400,000 clones; around 90% are singletons. Patients in Seattle were enrolled during active infection, then followed longitudinally. This chain uses TRBV6-1 with TRBJ1-5; D remains ambiguous. Specimen: peripheral blood. The TCR originated in a woman in her twenties or thirties with COVID-19, enrolled during active disease. The CDR3 reads CASSEGEDQPQHF. Here the CDR3 DNA reads TGTGCCAGCAGTGAAGGGGAGGATCAGCCCCAGCATTTT.